The 24 T cell receptor beta chains in this list originate from one sample, sequenced in a study of T cell changes during pregnancy in multiple sclerosis. Only in-frame clones appear in the TCRdb table, and some are missing; sequencing was by immunoSEQ multiplex PCR. The table lists 35,000 to 55,000 clones, 85% to 95% of them singletons. The sample comprised peripheral blood. The receptors come from a female donor with multiple sclerosis, enrolled in a pregnancy study.

This chain connects TRBV28 to TRBJ2-5; D may be TRBD1 or TRBD2 (7 bases each). The CDR3 has 16 amino acids. In germline, CDR1 is MDHEN, CDR2 SYDVKM. Trimming cost V 0 bases and J 2 bases, with 13 bases left between them. The CDR3 coding sequence is TGTGCCAGCAGTTTATGGACAGGGAGGGATCAAGAGACCCAGTACTTC. Amino acid sequence: CASSLWTGRDQETQYF.

CDR3 in DNA: TGTGCCATCACCGGACAGGGTTCTGGGGCCAACGTCCTGACTTTC. Protein sequence: CAITGQGSGANVLTF. The chain is built from TRBV10-3 and TRBJ2-6, with 8 bases that match TRBD1. Germline V gives CDR1 ENHRY, CDR2 SYGVKD. This CDR3 spans 15 amino acids. V was clipped by 7 bases and J by 1 base; unmatched bases: 3.

The chain links TRBV5-6 to TRBJ2-3; the match to TRBD2 covers 11 bases. From germline, CDR1 is SGHDT and CDR2 YYEEEE. V lost 4 bases, J lost 5 bases, and 9 bases stayed unmatched. CDR3 length equals 16 residues. The CDR3 DNA reads as TGTGCCAGCAGCCACCTACTAGCGGGAGTGGTAGATACGCAGTATTTT. It yields the protein CASSHLLAGVVDTQYF. The full variable domain, completed using reference TRBV5-6 and TRBJ2-3, is DAGVTQSPTHLIKTRGQQVTLRCSPKSGHDTVSWYQQALGQGPQFIFQYYEEEERQRGNFPDRFSGHQFPNYSSELNVNALLLGDSALYLCASSHLLAGVVDTQYFGPGTRLTVL.

The chain combines TRBV2 with TRBJ2-1; 7 nucleotides align to TRBD2. The CDR3 extends over 15 amino acids. Germline V gene lookup returns CDR1 SNHLY and CDR2 FYNNEI. The V gene end was trimmed by 7 bases and the J gene end by 6 bases; junction bases not matched to a gene: 12. The CDR3 nucleotides are TGTGCCAGCACTCAAGGGCTAGCGGACGGCAATGAGCAGTTCTTC. Translating gives CASTQGLADGNEQFF.

This chain joins TRBV2 and TRBJ1-5, with 7 bases matching TRBD1. From germline, CDR1 is SNHLY and CDR2 FYNNEI. CDR3 length: 14 residues. The V segment lost 5 bases and the J segment 5 bases; nucleotides outside the gene matches: 6. The CDR3, as DNA: TGTGCCAGCAGTCTCCCAGGGGGGTATCAGCCCCAGCATTTT. As protein: CASSLPGGYQPQHF.

The chain employs TRBV5-1 and TRBJ2-7; tentatively, D is TRBD1 (5 bases). Germline V gene lookup returns CDR1 SGHRS and CDR2 YFSETQ. V was shortened by 0 bases and J by 3 bases, with 10 bases between the two germline ends. The CDR3 has 14 amino acids. CDR3 nucleotide sequence: TGCGCCAGCAGCTTGGTTAGCCAGGGCTACGAGCAGTACTTC. It translates to CASSLVSQGYEQYF.

The V gene is TRBV30, the J gene TRBJ2-7; 7 nucleotides line up with TRBD1. The CDR3 consists of 14 residues. Germline trimming cut 2 bases from V and 4 bases from J; bases unmatched to any gene: 8. The germline V gene has CDR1 GTSNPN and CDR2 SVGIG (reference sequence). The CDR3 bases are TGTGCCTGGAGTCAAGGCAGGGGGTCGTACGAGCAGTACTTC. Its translation: CAWSQGRGSYEQYF. Variable domain in full (rest from reference TRBV30 and TRBJ2-7): SQTIHQWPATLVQPVGSPLSLECTVEGTSNPNLYWYRQAAGRGLQLLFYSVGIGQISSEVPQNLSASRPQDRQFILSSKKLLLSDSGFYLCAWSQGRGSYEQYFGPGTRLTVT.

The genes are TRBV30 and TRBJ2-5, with TRBD2 as a possible D gene (5 bases). The germline V gene has CDR1 GTSNPN and CDR2 SVGIG (reference sequence). This CDR3 contains 16 residues. The V and J ends lost 0 bases and 0 bases respectively, with 14 bases between them. The chain's CDR3 is CAWSVSGEVYQETQYF. In DNA form, the CDR3 reads TGTGCCTGGAGTGTATCCGGGGAAGTGTACCAAGAGACCCAGTACTTC.

V and J are TRBV9 and TRBJ1-4; perhaps TRBD1 as D (5 bases). The CDR3 consists of 17 residues. The V gene's germline CDR1 is SGDLS and CDR2 YYNGEE. The V gene lost 3 bases and the J gene lost 0 bases, with 15 bases spanning the gap. In DNA form, the CDR3 reads TGTGCCAGCAGCGCTCCTACTGGGGGGTCAACTAATGAAAAACTGTTTTTT. Translation: CASSAPTGGSTNEKLFF.

V gene TRBV5-4 combines with J gene TRBJ2-7, with 11 positions matching TRBD2. Trimming took 3 bases from V and 2 from J; bases not matched to a gene: 13. From germline, CDR1 is SGHNT and CDR2 YYREEE (reference sequence). This CDR3 has 18 residues. DNA for the CDR3: TGTGCCAGCAGCTCAGGGGGAGTAGCGGGAGGGCTTGCCTACGAGCAGTACTTC. It is translated as CASSSGGVAGGLAYEQYF.

This chain connects TRBV5-6 to TRBJ1-2; 11 nucleotides align to TRBD1. The CDR3 spans 14 residues. Per germline, CDR1 SGHDT and CDR2 YYEEEE. Trimming at V came to 2 bases and at J to 6 bases, leaving 3 bases not matched to a gene. The CDR3 loop is CASSFRTGGDGYTF. For the CDR3, the DNA is TGTGCCAGCAGCTTTAGGACAGGGGGCGATGGCTACACCTTC.

In its sample, this clone was seen once. One end of the junction does not line up with germline, which may come from a read error. The V and J genes are TRBV29-1 and TRBJ1-3; 7 bases are a match to TRBD1. Germline CDR1 SQVTM, CDR2 ANQGSEA. This CDR3 contains 15 residues. Here the CDR3 reads CSVQEHRGTGNTIYF. CDR3 bases: TGCAGCGTTCAAGAACACAGGGGTACTGGAAACACCATATATTTT.

CDR3 in amino acids: CASSLRWGGDTGELFF. The CDR3 nucleotides are TGTGCCAGCAGCCTTCGTTGGGGAGGGGACACCGGGGAGCTGTTTTTT. This rearrangement joins TRBV7-3 to TRBJ2-2; TRBD2 matches 7 bases. V lost 5 bases, J lost 3 bases, and 9 bases stayed unmatched. From germline, CDR1 is SGHTA and CDR2 FQGTGA. CDR3 size: 16 residues.

The chain has TRBV19 and TRBJ1-5; D possibly corresponds to TRBD1 (5 bases). This CDR3 is built from 16 residues. Trimming pared 5 bases from V and 5 bases from J, leaving 19 bases between. Germline V gene lookup returns CDR1 LNHDA and CDR2 SQIVND (reference sequence). CDR3 protein: CASSPYIQGRDQPQHF. For the CDR3, the DNA is TGTGCCAGTAGTCCGTACATTCAGGGTCGGGATCAGCCCCAGCATTTT.

J is TRBJ2-7 and V is TRBV4-3; 9 nucleotides match TRBD2. Per germline, CDR1 LGHNA and CDR2 YSLEER. There are 15 residues in the CDR3. The ends lost 0 bases at V and 5 bases at J; junction bases unmatched: 5. The CDR3 DNA sequence: TGCGCCAGCAGCCAAGAGGCTAGCGGGATTCACGAGCAGTACTTC. It translates to CASSQEASGIHEQYF.

The V and J genes are TRBV18 and TRBJ1-1; D might be TRBD1 (6 bases). The CDR3 has 14 residues. Germline V lookup: CDR1 KGHSH, CDR2 LQKENI. V lost 6 bases and J 2 bases, leaving 13 bases between the germline ends. The CDR3 region is CASSLQGFNTEAFF. The CDR3 DNA is TGTGCCAGCTCGCTCCAGGGGTTTAACACTGAAGCTTTCTTT.

The rearrangement joins TRBV18 to TRBJ1-2, with a weak D call TRBD1 (5 bases). The germline gives CDR1 KGHSH, CDR2 LQKENI. V was trimmed by 4 bases and J by 3 bases, leaving 15 bases between them. The CDR3 runs 15 residues. The CDR3 DNA is TGTGCCAGCTCACAGACGACAGTGGGGGACTATGGCTACACCTTC. Protein sequence: CASSQTTVGDYGYTF.

The chain joins TRBV2 to TRBJ1-5; a possible D gene is TRBD1 (5 bases). The CDR3 sequence is 15 residues long. V lost 8 bases to trimming and J lost 0 bases, with 14 bases between them. The V gene's germline CDR1 is SNHLY and CDR2 FYNNEI. The DNA for the CDR3 is TGTGCCAGCTCGGACTGGGGGTATAGCAATCAGCCCCAGCATTTT. The encoded protein is CASSDWGYSNQPQHF.

The sample holds one count of this clone. This sequence joins TRBV7-2 and TRBJ2-7; D might be TRBD1 (6 bases). The CDR3 totals 15 residues. The germline V gene has CDR1 SGHTA and CDR2 FQGNSA. Trimming cost V 4 bases and J 3 bases, with 16 bases left between them. CDR3 region: CASSSAQGTNYEQYF. CDR3 nucleotide sequence: TGTGCCAGCAGCTCAGCTCAGGGGACGAACTACGAGCAGTACTTC.

This clone was seen only a few times. The chain links TRBV19 to TRBJ2-7, with 12 positions matching TRBD1. Germline values: CDR1 LNHDA, CDR2 SQIVND (reference sequence). The CDR3 has 15 amino acids. V lost 4 bases and J lost 2; bases outside the gene matches: 3. CDR3 sequence: CASSRDRGLPYEQYF. The CDR3 nucleotides read TGTGCCAGTAGTAGGGACAGGGGGCTGCCCTACGAGCAGTACTTC.

The chain couples TRBV5-6 to TRBJ2-5; TRBD1 aligns across 8 bases. The CDR3 length is 14 residues. Germline trimming cut 3 bases from V and 5 bases from J; bases unmatched to any gene: 6. Germline CDR1 and CDR2: SGHDT and YYEEEE. This CDR3 is CASSSRQGLETQYF. The CDR3 DNA sequence: TGTGCCAGCAGCTCAAGACAGGGGCTGGAGACCCAGTACTTC.

This chain links TRBV28 with TRBJ1-1, with D maybe TRBD1 (5 bases). The CDR3 runs to 13 residues. Trimming left V 8 bases short and J 4 bases short, with 14 bases between. CDR1 is MDHEN and CDR2 is SYDVKM in the germline V gene. In DNA, the CDR3 is TGTGCCAGCGTCAAGGGGTGGCCCACTGAAGCTTTCTTT. Amino acids: CASVKGWPTEAFF.

This clone was detected a few times. The chain joins TRBV5-1 to TRBJ2-7, with a weak D call TRBD2 (5 bases). The CDR3 spans 15 residues. The germline CDR1 and CDR2 sequences are SGHRS and YFSETQ. Trimming stripped 0 bases from V and 2 bases from J, with 12 bases between. The CDR3 here is CASSLGGFGPYEQYF. CDR3 sequence (DNA): TGCGCCAGCAGCTTGGGCGGGTTTGGCCCCTACGAGCAGTACTTC.

This chain links TRBV6-5 with TRBJ2-1; D not certain. V lost 8 bases and J 3 bases, leaving 17 bases between the germline ends. Germline values: CDR1 MNHEY, CDR2 SVGAGI. This CDR3 has 15 amino acids. The CDR3 bases are TGTGCCAGCCTCTTAGGTCCGCCCTTCTACAATGAGCAGTTCTTC. This sequence encodes CASLLGPPFYNEQFF.